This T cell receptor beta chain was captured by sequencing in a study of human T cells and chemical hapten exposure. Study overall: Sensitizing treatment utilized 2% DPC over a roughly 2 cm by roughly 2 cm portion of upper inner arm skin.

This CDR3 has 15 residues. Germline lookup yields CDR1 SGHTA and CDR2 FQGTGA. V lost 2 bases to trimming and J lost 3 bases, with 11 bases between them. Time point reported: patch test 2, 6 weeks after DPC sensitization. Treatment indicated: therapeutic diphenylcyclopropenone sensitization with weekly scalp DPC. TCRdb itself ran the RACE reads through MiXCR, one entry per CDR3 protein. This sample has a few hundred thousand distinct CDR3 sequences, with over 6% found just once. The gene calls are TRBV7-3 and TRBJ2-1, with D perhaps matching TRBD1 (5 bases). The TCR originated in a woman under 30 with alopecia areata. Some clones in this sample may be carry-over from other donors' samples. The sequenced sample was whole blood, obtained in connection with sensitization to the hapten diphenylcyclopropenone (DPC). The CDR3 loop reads CASSLGAEGYNEQFF. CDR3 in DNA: TGTGCCAGCAGCTTAGGGGCAGAAGGCTACAATGAGCAGTTCTTC.